These 15 T cell receptor beta chains were sequenced from one sample in a study of PD-L1 blockade in urothelial cancer. Measured with immunoSEQ multiplex PCR; TCRdb has only the in-frame clones, and not every one. The repertoire consists of about 30,000 clones, with 80% to 90% occurring once and the leading ten covering under 4.5%. The starting material was PBMCs, obtained around atezolizumab (anti-PD-L1) treatment. The receptors originated from a man aged 50 to 59 with urothelial cancer.

CDR3 region: CASTPPGLGSNQPQHF. Here the CDR3 DNA reads TGTGCCAGCACCCCCCCGGGGTTGGGTAGCAATCAGCCCCAGCATTTT. The chain carries TRBV28 and TRBJ1-5; D gene uncertain. V lost 7 bases and J lost 0, with 16 bases in between. The CDR3 extends over 16 amino acids. Looked up from germline, CDR1 is MDHEN and CDR2 is SYDVKM.

This chain uses TRBV4-2 with TRBJ2-3, with 12 bases identical to TRBD2. CDR1 is LGHNA, CDR2 YNFKEQ, per germline. The CDR3 runs to 19 residues. Trimming at V came to 0 bases and at J to 0 bases, leaving 7 bases not matched to a gene. DNA for the CDR3: TGTGCCAGCAGCCAAGATAGGGCTAGCGGGGGGGTGAGCACAGATACGCAGTATTTT. Translating it yields CASSQDRASGGVSTDTQYF.

This clone was counted a single time. This sequence joins TRBV27 and TRBJ2-7; a weak D match, TRBD1 (5 bases). This CDR3 contains 15 residues. Germline CDR1 is MNHEY and CDR2 is SMNVEV (reference sequence). Trimming took 3 bases from V and 1 from J, leaving 13 bases between them. The CDR3 is CASSFFGKGSYEQYF. In DNA, the CDR3 is TGTGCCAGCAGTTTCTTTGGGAAGGGGTCCTACGAGCAGTACTTC.

The rearrangement links TRBV27 to TRBJ2-3; 9 nucleotides match TRBD1. The J segment lost 6 bases and the V segment lost 5 bases, leaving 9 bases of the junction unmatched. The CDR3 is 15 amino acids. The germline CDR1 and CDR2 sequences are MNHEY and SMNVEV (reference sequence). Here the CDR3 DNA reads TGTGCCAGCAGTCGACAGGGGGGGTTCGGGGATACGCAGTATTTT. This sequence encodes CASSRQGGFGDTQYF.

This clone was seen once. The J gene is TRBJ1-1, the V gene TRBV13; 8 nucleotides align to TRBD1. Germline V lookup: CDR1 PRHDT, CDR2 FYEKMQ (reference sequence). Unmatched junction bases numbered 15, after V lost 5 bases and J lost 1 base. CDR3 size: 18 residues. CDR3 region: CASSTPQGALDENTEAFF. The CDR3 nucleotides are TGTGCCAGCAGCACCCCGCAGGGGGCTCTAGACGAGAACACTGAAGCTTTCTTT. The whole variable domain, remainder taken from reference TRBV13 and TRBJ1-1, is AAGVIQSPRHLIKEKRETATLKCYPIPRHDTVYWYQQGPGQDPQFLISFYEKMQSDKGSIPDRFSAQQFSDYHSELNMSSLELGDSALYFCASSTPQGALDENTEAFFGQGTRLTVV.

The chain employs TRBV5-5 and TRBJ2-7; tentatively, D is TRBD1 (5 bases). Germline-derived CDR1 and CDR2 are SGHKS and YYEKEE (reference sequence). Trimming left V 2 bases short and J 1 base short, with 10 bases between. The CDR3 consists of 14 residues. CDR3: CASSLGRESYEQYF. For the CDR3, the DNA is TGTGCCAGCAGCTTAGGCAGGGAATCCTACGAGCAGTACTTC.

The chain couples TRBV7-8 to TRBJ2-3; 10 positions match TRBD2. V shed 2 bases and J 3 bases; nucleotides not matched to a gene: 8. Germline values: CDR1 SGHVS, CDR2 FQNEAQ. The CDR3 sequence is 17 residues long. The CDR3: CASSLYSLAGRTDTQYF. CDR3 DNA sequence: TGTGCCAGCAGCTTATATTCACTAGCGGGACGGACAGATACGCAGTATTTT.

This clone was seen a handful of times. This chain's CDR3 is CASSQNNYGYTF. The CDR3 coding sequence is TGTGCCAGCAGTCAGAATAACTATGGCTACACCTTC. The rearrangement uses TRBV27 and TRBJ1-2; D ambiguous. The CDR3 totals 12 residues. Germline lookup yields CDR1 MNHEY and CDR2 SMNVEV (reference sequence). Trimming shortened V by 5 bases and J by 1 base, and 5 bases separated the two germline ends.

V and J are TRBV11-3 and TRBJ2-7, with D possibly matching TRBD1 (6 bases). Trimming removed 2 bases at V and 3 bases at J, with 14 bases between. The CDR3 consists of 15 residues. Per germline, CDR1 SGHNT and CDR2 YENEEA. CDR3 in amino acids: CASSLSHTGNYEQYF. CDR3 DNA sequence: TGTGCCAGCAGCTTAAGTCACACAGGGAACTACGAGCAGTACTTC.

V is TRBV10-2 and J is TRBJ1-2; D is unresolved. V was clipped by 1 base and J by 3 bases, with 6 bases between them. The germline CDR1 and CDR2 sequences are WSHSY and SAAADI. The CDR3 consists of 13 residues. CDR3 bases: TGCGCCAGCAGTGAGTTCAGATACTATGGCTACACCTTC. It specifies CASSEFRYYGYTF.

The V and J genes are TRBV9 and TRBJ2-5, with TRBD1 as a possible D gene (6 bases). Germline V CDR1 and CDR2: SGDLS, YYNGEE. The CDR3 covers 16 residues. Trimming removed 0 bases from V and 4 bases from J, with 16 bases in between. CDR3 in amino acids: CASSVDSPGVRETQYF. DNA of the CDR3: TGTGCCAGCAGCGTAGATTCCCCAGGGGTACGAGAGACCCAGTACTTC.

The rearrangement uses TRBV5-1 and TRBJ2-7; 9 bases match TRBD1. This CDR3 has 15 residues. The germline CDR1 and CDR2 sequences are SGHRS and YFSETQ. With 4 bases clipped from V and 3 bases from J, the junction kept 8 bases outside the gene matches. DNA of the CDR3: TGCGCCAGCAGCCAGGGACAGGGTGAAGTCTACGAGCAGTACTTC. Protein product: CASSQGQGEVYEQYF. Using reference TRBV5-1 and TRBJ2-7 for the parts outside the CDR3, the full variable domain is KAGVTQTPRYLIKTRGQQVTLSCSPISGHRSVSWYQQTPGQGLQFLFEYFSETQRNKGNFPGRFSGRQFSNSRSEMNVSTLELGDSALYLCASSQGQGEVYEQYFGPGTRLTVT.

The chain joins TRBV15 to TRBJ2-5; 7 bases match TRBD2. Germline lookup yields CDR1 LNHNV and CDR2 YYDKDF (reference sequence). The CDR3 is made up of 16 amino acids. Trimming took 2 bases from V and 4 from J; bases not matched to a gene: 10. CDR3 sequence reads: CATSRRDGGYGETQYF. CDR3 DNA sequence: TGTGCCACCAGCAGACGGGACGGGGGGTACGGAGAGACCCAGTACTTC. Full variable domain (rest looked up from reference TRBV15 and TRBJ2-5): DAMVIQNPRYQVTQFGKPVTLSCSQTLNHNVMYWYQQKSSQAPKLLFHYYDKDFNNEADTPDNFQSRRPNTSFCFLDIRSPGLGDTAMYLCATSRRDGGYGETQYFGPGTRLLVL.

The chain uses TRBV14 and TRBJ2-3; D gene ambiguous. Germline lookup yields CDR1 SGHDN and CDR2 FVKESK. The length of the CDR3 is 12 residues. V lost 4 bases and J 11 bases, leaving 13 bases between the germline ends. The CDR3: CASSPSSHRQYF. Here the CDR3 DNA reads TGTGCCAGCAGCCCCTCGAGTCATAGGCAGTATTTT.

The chain links TRBV19 to TRBJ2-7; perhaps TRBD1 as D (6 bases). V lost 3 bases to trimming and J lost 0 bases, with 9 bases between them. The germline V gene has CDR1 LNHDA and CDR2 SQIVND (reference sequence). The CDR3 has 14 residues. In DNA, the CDR3 is TGTGCCAGTAGTATCAAGGGACACTCCTACGAGCAGTACTTC. This translates into CASSIKGHSYEQYF.